This TCR beta chain was obtained from a study of T cell changes during pregnancy in multiple sclerosis. CDR3 length equals 14 residues. CDR1 and CDR2 (germline): KGHSH, LQKENI. Trimming removed 2 bases from V and 5 bases from J, with 11 bases in between. TCRdb's copy holds only in-frame clones and misses some; the assay was immunoSEQ multiplex PCR. The profile shows 50,000 or so clones, roughly 90% of them singletons. The receptor was derived from a female donor with multiple sclerosis, enrolled in a pregnancy study. The specimen was CD4+ T cells from peripheral blood mononuclear cells, collected after pregnancy. This chain joins TRBV18 and TRBJ2-3, with D unresolved. CDR3 amino acids: CASSPSSPGDTQYF. The CDR3 nucleotides are TGTGCCAGCTCACCAAGTTCGCCAGGAGATACGCAGTATTTT.